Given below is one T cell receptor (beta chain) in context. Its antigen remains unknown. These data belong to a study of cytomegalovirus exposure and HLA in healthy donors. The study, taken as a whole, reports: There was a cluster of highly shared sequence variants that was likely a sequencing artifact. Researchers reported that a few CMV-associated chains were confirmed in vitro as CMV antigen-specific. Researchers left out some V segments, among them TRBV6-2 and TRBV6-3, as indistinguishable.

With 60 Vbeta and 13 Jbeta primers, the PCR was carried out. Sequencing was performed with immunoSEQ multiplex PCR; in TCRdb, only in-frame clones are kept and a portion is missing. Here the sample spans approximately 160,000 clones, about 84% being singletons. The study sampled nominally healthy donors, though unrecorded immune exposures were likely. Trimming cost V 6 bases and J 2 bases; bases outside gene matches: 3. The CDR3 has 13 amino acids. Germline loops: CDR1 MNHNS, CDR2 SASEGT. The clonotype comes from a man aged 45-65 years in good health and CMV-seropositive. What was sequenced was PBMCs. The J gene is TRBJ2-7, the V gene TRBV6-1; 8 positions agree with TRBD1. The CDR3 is CASRGTGAYEQYF. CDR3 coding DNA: TGTGCCAGCAGGGGGACAGGAGCCTACGAGCAGTACTTC.